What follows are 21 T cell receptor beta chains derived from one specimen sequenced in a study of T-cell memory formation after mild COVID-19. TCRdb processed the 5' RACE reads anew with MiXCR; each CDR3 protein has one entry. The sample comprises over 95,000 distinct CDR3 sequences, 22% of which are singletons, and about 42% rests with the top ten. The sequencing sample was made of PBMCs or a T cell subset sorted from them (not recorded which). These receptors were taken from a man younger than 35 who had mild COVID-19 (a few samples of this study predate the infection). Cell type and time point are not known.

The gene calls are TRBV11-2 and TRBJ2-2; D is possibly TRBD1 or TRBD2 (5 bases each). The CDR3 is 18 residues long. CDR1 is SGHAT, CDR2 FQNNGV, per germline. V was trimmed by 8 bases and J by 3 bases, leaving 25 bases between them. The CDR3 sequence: CASDEYISRDLHTGELFF. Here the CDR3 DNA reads TGTGCCAGCGACGAATACATTTCAAGGGACCTCCACACCGGGGAGCTGTTTTTT.

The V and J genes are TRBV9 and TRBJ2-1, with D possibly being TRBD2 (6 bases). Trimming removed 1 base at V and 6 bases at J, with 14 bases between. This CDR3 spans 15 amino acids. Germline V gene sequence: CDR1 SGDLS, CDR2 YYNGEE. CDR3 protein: CASSVSGRRGNEQFF. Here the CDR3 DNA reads TGTGCCAGCAGCGTATCTGGCAGGAGGGGCAATGAGCAGTTCTTC.

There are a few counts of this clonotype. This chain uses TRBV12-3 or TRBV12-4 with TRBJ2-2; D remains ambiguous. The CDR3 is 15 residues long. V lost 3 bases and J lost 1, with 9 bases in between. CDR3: CASSFAERNTGELFF. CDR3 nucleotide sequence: TGTGCCAGCAGTTTTGCGGAAAGGAACACCGGGGAGCTGTTTTTT.

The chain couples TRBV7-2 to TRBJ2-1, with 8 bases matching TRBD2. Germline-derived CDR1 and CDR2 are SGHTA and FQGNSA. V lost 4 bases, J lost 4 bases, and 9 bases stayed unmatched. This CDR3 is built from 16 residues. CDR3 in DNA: TGTGCCAGCAGCTCCTTTCGGGGGGGCCTATACAATGAGCAGTTCTTC. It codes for CASSSFRGGLYNEQFF.

Here the CDR3 reads CASSQVWGGREPQHF. CDR3 sequence (DNA): TGCGCCAGCAGCCAAGTTTGGGGAGGACGGGAGCCCCAGCATTTT. This sequence joins TRBV4-3 and TRBJ1-5, with D hard to call. Germline V CDR1 and CDR2: LGHNA, YSLEER. V lost 1 base and J 8 bases, leaving 15 bases between the germline ends. The CDR3 totals 15 residues.

The CDR3 nucleotides read TGTGCCAGCAGTTTCCGGGGGGGGAGTGAAAAACTGTTTTTT. The encoded protein is CASSFRGGSEKLFF. The chain uses TRBV6-5 and TRBJ1-4, with a tentative D call TRBD1 (5 bases). In germline, CDR1 is MNHEY, CDR2 SVGAGI. The CDR3 spans 14 residues. Trimming left V 4 bases short and J 7 bases short, with 13 bases between.

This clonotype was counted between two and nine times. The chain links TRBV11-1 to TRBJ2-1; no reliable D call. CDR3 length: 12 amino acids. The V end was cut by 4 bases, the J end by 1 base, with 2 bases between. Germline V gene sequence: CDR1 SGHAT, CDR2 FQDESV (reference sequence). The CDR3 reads CASSWSYNEQFF. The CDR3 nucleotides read TGTGCCAGCAGCTGGTCCTACAATGAGCAGTTCTTC.

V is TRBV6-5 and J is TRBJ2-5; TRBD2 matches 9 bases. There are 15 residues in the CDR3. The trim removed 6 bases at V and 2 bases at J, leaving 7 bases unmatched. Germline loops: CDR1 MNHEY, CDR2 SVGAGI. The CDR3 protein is CASSRAGGRQETQYF. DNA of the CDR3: TGTGCCAGCAGCCGAGCGGGGGGAAGGCAAGAGACCCAGTACTTC.

The CDR3 bases are TGTGCCAGCAGCTTAGCCTGGGGAAAGAACCGGAATACGCAGTATTTT. Protein product: CASSLAWGKNRNTQYF. This rearrangement joins TRBV7-9 to TRBJ2-3; the D is unclear. Trimming left V 0 bases short and J 7 bases short, with 17 bases between. CDR1 and CDR2 from the germline V gene are SEHNR and FQNEAQ (reference sequence). CDR3 length equals 16 residues.

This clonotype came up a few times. CDR3 DNA: TGTGCCAGCAGCTGGACAGGGGTAGATACGCAGTATTTT. Amino acids: CASSWTGVDTQYF. The chain is built from TRBV7-3 and TRBJ2-3, with TRBD1 matching 9 bases. Germline V gene lookup returns CDR1 SGHTA and CDR2 FQGTGA. CDR3 size: 13 residues. Unmatched junction bases numbered 1, after V lost 4 bases and J lost 5 bases.

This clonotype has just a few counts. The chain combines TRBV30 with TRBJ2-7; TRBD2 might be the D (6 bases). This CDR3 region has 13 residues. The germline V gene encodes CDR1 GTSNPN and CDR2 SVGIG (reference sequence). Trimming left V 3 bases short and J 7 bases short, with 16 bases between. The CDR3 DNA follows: TGTGCCTGGAGCACGGGACTGAGCGGGGAGCAGTACTTC. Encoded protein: CAWSTGLSGEQYF.

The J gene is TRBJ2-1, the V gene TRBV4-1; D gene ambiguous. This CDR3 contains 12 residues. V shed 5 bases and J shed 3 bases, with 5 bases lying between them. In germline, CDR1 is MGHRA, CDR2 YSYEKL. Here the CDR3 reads CASSDFYNEQFF. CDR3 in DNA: TGCGCCAGCAGCGACTTCTACAATGAGCAGTTCTTC.

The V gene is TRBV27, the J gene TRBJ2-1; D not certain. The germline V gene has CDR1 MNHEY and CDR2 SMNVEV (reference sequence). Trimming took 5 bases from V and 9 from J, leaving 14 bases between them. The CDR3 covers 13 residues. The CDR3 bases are TGTGCCAGCAGTCCCCGGCCCGCAGTTGAGCAGTTCTTC. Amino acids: CASSPRPAVEQFF.

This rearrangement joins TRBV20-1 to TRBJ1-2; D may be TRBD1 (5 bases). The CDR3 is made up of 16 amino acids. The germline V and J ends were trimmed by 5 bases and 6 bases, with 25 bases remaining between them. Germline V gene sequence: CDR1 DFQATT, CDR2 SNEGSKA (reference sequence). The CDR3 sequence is CSAAGTLTSTTNGYTF. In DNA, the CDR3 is TGCAGTGCTGCCGGGACCCTCACTTCGACCACAAATGGCTACACCTTC.

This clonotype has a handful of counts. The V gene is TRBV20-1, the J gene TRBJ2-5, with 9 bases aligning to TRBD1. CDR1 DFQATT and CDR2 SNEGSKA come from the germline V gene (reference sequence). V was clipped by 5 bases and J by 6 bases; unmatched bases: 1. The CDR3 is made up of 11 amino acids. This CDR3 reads CSAGTGKTQYF. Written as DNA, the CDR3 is TGCAGTGCTGGGACAGGGAAGACCCAGTACTTC.

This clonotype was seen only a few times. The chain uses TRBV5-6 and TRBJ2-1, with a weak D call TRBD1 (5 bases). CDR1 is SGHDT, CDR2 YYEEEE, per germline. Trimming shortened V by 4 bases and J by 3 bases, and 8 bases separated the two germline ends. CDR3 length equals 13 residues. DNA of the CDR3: TGTGCCAGCAGCCTGGACAACTACAATGAGCAGTTCTTC. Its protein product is CASSLDNYNEQFF.

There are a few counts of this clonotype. CDR3 bases: TGCGCCAGCAGCCGGGGGACGGGGAACACTGAAGCTTTCTTT. Its translation: CASSRGTGNTEAFF. The rearrangement joins TRBV4-1 to TRBJ1-1, with D possibly matching TRBD1 (5 bases). The CDR3 has 14 amino acids. V lost 4 bases, J lost 1 base, and 10 bases lay in between. The germline gives CDR1 MGHRA, CDR2 YSYEKL.

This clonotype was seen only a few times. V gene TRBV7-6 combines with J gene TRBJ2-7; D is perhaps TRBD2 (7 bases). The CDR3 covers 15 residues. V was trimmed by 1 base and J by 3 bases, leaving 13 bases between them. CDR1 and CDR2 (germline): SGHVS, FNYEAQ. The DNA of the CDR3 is TGTGCCAGCAGCTTAGGTGCGGGGGCCCTCTACGAGCAGTACTTC. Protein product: CASSLGAGALYEQYF.

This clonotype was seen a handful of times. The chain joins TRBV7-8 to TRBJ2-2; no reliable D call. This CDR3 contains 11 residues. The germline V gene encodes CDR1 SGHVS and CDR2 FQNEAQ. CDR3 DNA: TGTGTTACGGAGAACACCGGGGAGCTGTTTTTT. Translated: CVTENTGELFF.

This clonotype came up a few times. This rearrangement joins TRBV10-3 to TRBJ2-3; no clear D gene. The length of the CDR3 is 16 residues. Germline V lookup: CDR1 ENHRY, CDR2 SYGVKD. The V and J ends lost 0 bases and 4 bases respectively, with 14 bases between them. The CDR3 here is CAISESTHWVADTQYF. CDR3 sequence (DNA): TGTGCCATCAGTGAGTCTACCCACTGGGTCGCAGATACGCAGTATTTT.

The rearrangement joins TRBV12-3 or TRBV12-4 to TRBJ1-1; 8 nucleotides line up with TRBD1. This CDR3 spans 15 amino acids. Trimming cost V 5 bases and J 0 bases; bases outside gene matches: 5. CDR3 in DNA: TGTGCCAGCAGTAACCGACAGGGGTTGAACACTGAAGCTTTCTTT. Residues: CASSNRQGLNTEAFF.